A single sample is the source of the 13 T cell receptor beta chains below, sequenced in a study of blood T cell repertoires in COVID-19. Measured with immunoSEQ multiplex PCR; TCRdb has only the in-frame clones, and not every one. This repertoire shows about 480,000 clones, approximately 90% found once; its top ten account for 1.8%. Sequenced: PBMCs or T cells enriched from blood (not recorded which). The origin of the receptors is a woman between 40 and 55 years old who had recovered from COVID-19.

This clone was recorded a few times. The chain couples TRBV9 to TRBJ2-1; 7 bases are a match to TRBD1. The germline gives CDR1 SGDLS, CDR2 YYNGEE. The V segment lost 8 bases and the J segment 7 bases; nucleotides outside the gene matches: 3. This CDR3 is 11 amino acids long. The chain's CDR3 is CAREQGNEQFF. The CDR3, as DNA: TGTGCCAGAGAACAGGGGAATGAGCAGTTCTTC.

The chain is built from TRBV4-3 and TRBJ1-6, with D perhaps TRBD1 (5 bases). Trimming took 1 base from V and 7 from J, leaving 11 bases between them. Germline V CDR1 and CDR2: LGHNA, YSLEER. CDR3 size: 15 residues. DNA for the CDR3: TGCGCCAGCAGCCAAGTTCAGGGTCAGAATTCACCCCTCCACTTT. Protein product: CASSQVQGQNSPLHF.

This chain uses TRBV7-9 with TRBJ2-1; a possible D gene is TRBD2 (5 bases). V was clipped by 7 bases and J by 15 bases, with 19 bases between them. This CDR3 contains 12 residues. Germline V CDR1 and CDR2: SEHNR, FQNEAQ (reference sequence). The CDR3 here is CASTPGGRPGFF. DNA of the CDR3: TGTGCCAGCACCCCCGGAGGTCGACCGGGGTTCTTC.

The genes are TRBV3-1 (or the pseudogene TRBV3-2) and TRBJ2-1, with 9 bases aligning to TRBD1. CDR3 size: 13 residues. Germline V gene data show CDR1 as LGHDT and CDR2 as YNNKEL (reference sequence). V was clipped by 1 base and J by 12 bases; unmatched bases: 4. CDR3 loop: CASSQGDRARQFF. In nucleotides, the CDR3 is TGTGCCAGCAGCCAAGGGGACAGGGCTCGGCAGTTCTTC.

The J gene is TRBJ2-7, the V gene TRBV2; 8 bases line up with TRBD2. With 7 bases clipped from V and 3 bases from J, the junction kept 11 bases outside the gene matches. Germline assignment: CDR1 SNHLY and CDR2 FYNNEI. The CDR3 runs to 15 residues. The CDR3 region has the DNA TGTGCCAGCAATAAGGAGCGGGAGTTTCGCTACGAGCAGTACTTC. Translated: CASNKEREFRYEQYF.

In DNA form, the CDR3 reads TGTGCCAGCAGAGCCCGGACAGGGGGGGCAACCGAAGACACCGGGGAGCTGTTTTTT. The encoded protein is CASRARTGGATEDTGELFF. The J gene is TRBJ2-2, the V gene TRBV5-4; 10 nucleotides align to TRBD1. Germline CDR1 and CDR2: SGHNT and YYREEE (reference sequence). The CDR3 totals 19 residues. V was pared by 5 bases and J by 3 bases, with 16 bases of the junction left unmatched.

The J gene is TRBJ1-1, the V gene TRBV2; 9 positions agree with TRBD1. V lost 8 bases to trimming and J lost 2 bases; unmatched junction nucleotides: 9. The CDR3 runs to 15 residues. Germline V gene data show CDR1 as SNHLY and CDR2 as FYNNEI. The CDR3 DNA is TGTGCCAGCCTGATACAGACAGGGGGAAACACTGAAGCTTTCTTT. This sequence encodes CASLIQTGGNTEAFF.

The rearrangement links TRBV6-5 to TRBJ1-2; D gene unclear. In germline, CDR1 is MNHEY, CDR2 SVGAGI. The CDR3 consists of 14 residues. The V end lost 2 bases, the J end lost 8 bases, and 15 bases lay between the germline ends. DNA of the CDR3: TGTGCCAGCAGTTACACAGATACTGGGTCGGGCTACACCTTC. This sequence encodes CASSYTDTGSGYTF.

J is TRBJ2-1 and V is TRBV29-1; D ambiguous. Germline CDR1 SQVTM, CDR2 ANQGSEA. This CDR3 region has 13 residues. V lost 4 bases and J 3 bases, leaving 10 bases between the germline ends. CDR3 coding DNA: TGCAGCGTTGTTAGCCGCTTCTACAATGAGCAGTTCTTC. Amino acid sequence: CSVVSRFYNEQFF.

The V gene is TRBV24-1, the J gene TRBJ1-2; 7 nucleotides match TRBD1. CDR1 is KGHDR and CDR2 is SFDVKD in the germline V gene. This CDR3 comprises 13 residues. With V trimmed by 1 base and J by 8 bases, 3 bases remained unmatched. CDR3 sequence reads: CATSDFTGEGYTF. DNA for the CDR3: TGTGCCACCAGTGATTTTACAGGGGAGGGCTACACCTTC.

This clone was seen a single time. The chain joins TRBV14 to TRBJ2-1, with 9 positions matching TRBD2. From germline, CDR1 is SGHDN and CDR2 FVKESK. CDR3 length: 16 residues. Unmatched junction bases numbered 3, after V lost 2 bases and J lost 1 base. CDR3 coding DNA: TGTGCCAGCAGCCAATTAGCGGGAGATTCCTACAATGAGCAGTTCTTC. It is translated as CASSQLAGDSYNEQFF.

Points on this clone: The junction departs from germline at one end; a sequencing error may be responsible. This chain links TRBV5-8 with TRBJ2-3; perhaps TRBD2 as D (6 bases). CDR3 size: 11 residues. Germline CDR1 reads SGHTS; CDR2 reads YDEGEE. The CDR3 sequence: CASSPLRDLNF. The CDR3 DNA reads as TGTGCCAGCAGCCCACTAAGGGACTTGAATTTT.

About this clone itself: At the DNA level, this CDR3 is encoded by other sequences in the same sample as well. The V call is TRBV5-1, the J call TRBJ2-5; TRBD2 matches 8 bases. The CDR3 is 15 residues long. CDR1 is SGHRS and CDR2 is YFSETQ in the germline V gene. V shed 0 bases and J 2 bases; nucleotides not matched to a gene: 3. The CDR3 sequence: CASSLAGTRQETQYF. DNA for the CDR3: TGCGCCAGCAGCTTGGCGGGGACTAGACAAGAGACCCAGTACTTC.